The 32 T cell receptor beta chains below all came from one sample that was sequenced in a study of blood T cells in healthy people across ages. A second about 7 to 11 cycle PCR used barcoded and J-beta primers. One entry per CDR3 protein results from TCRdb running MiXCR on the 5' RACE reads. Altogether roughly 1,700,000 distinct CDR3 sequences are present, over 25% being singletons, with the ten largest covering 7% to 9%. The sequenced sample was blood. Every receptor here comes from a woman aged 25 to 39 in good health.

This clonotype has a count of ten or more. This chain joins TRBV7-2 and TRBJ2-1; TRBD2 agrees at 12 bases. V dropped 5 bases and J dropped 14; count of bases not matched to a gene: 16. This CDR3 spans 16 amino acids. Germline-derived CDR1 and CDR2 are SGHTA and FQGNSA. The DNA of the CDR3 is TGTGCCAGCAGCCCCTGGGATCTAGCGGGAGGGATGGGGAAGTTCTTC. Amino acids: CASSPWDLAGGMGKFF.

This clonotype appeared many times. The chain uses TRBV12-3 or TRBV12-4 and TRBJ1-2, with D possibly being TRBD1 (6 bases). This CDR3 has 15 residues. The germline V and J ends were trimmed by 1 base and 4 bases, with 13 bases remaining between them. As DNA, the CDR3 is TGTGCCAGCAGTTTAGATACAGGGCAGGGCTATGGCTACACCTTC. This sequence encodes CASSLDTGQGYGYTF.

In this sample, this clonotype turned up many times. The chain combines TRBV29-1 with TRBJ1-1; possibly TRBD1 for D (5 bases). The CDR3 has 10 residues. CDR1 is SQVTM and CDR2 is ANQGSEA in the germline V gene. The ends were cut back, 6 bases at V and 9 bases at J, with 11 bases in the middle. DNA of the CDR3: TGCAGCGTCGTGACAGCTAAAGCTTTCTTT. Protein product: CSVVTAKAFF.

Remarks on this clonotype: This clone may be a read error of a much larger clone one base away. The rearrangement joins TRBV7-3 to TRBJ2-7; 9 bases are a match to TRBD2. The germline V gene encodes CDR1 SGHTA and CDR2 FQGTGA. Losses at the gene ends were 5 bases for V and 7 bases for J; bases not matched to a gene: 9. This CDR3 comprises 14 residues. For the CDR3, the DNA is TGTGCCAGCAGCATCTCTAGCGGGGTAAATGAGCAGTACTTC. It specifies CASSISSGVNEQYF.

Ten or more counts support this clonotype. CDR3 loop: CASSLMGADTQYF. CDR3 sequence (DNA): TGTGCCAGCAGCTTAATGGGGGCAGATACGCAGTATTTT. The chain is built from TRBV7-3 and TRBJ2-3; possibly TRBD1 or TRBD2 for D (5 bases each). Trimming took off 1 base at V and 4 bases at J, with 6 bases between the two ends. Germline CDR1 is SGHTA and CDR2 is FQGTGA. The CDR3 spans 13 residues.

The chain joins TRBV5-1 to TRBJ2-5; no clear D. The V gene's germline CDR1 is SGHRS and CDR2 YFSETQ. V gave up 1 base and J gave up 5 bases, with 9 bases separating them. This CDR3 has 13 amino acids. The CDR3 protein is CASSLFAAETQYF. The CDR3 DNA reads as TGCGCCAGCAGCTTGTTCGCGGCGGAGACCCAGTACTTC.

The rearrangement uses TRBV6-2 or TRBV6-3 and TRBJ2-1; D is tentatively TRBD1 or TRBD2 (6 bases each). CDR1 is MNHEY and CDR2 is SVGEGT in the germline V gene. CDR3 length: 11 residues. Trimming shortened V by 11 bases and J by 9 bases, and 14 bases separated the two germline ends. DNA of the CDR3: TGTGCCTCTAATCGGGGGCCTGAGCAGTTCTTC. Its translation is CASNRGPEQFF.

V and J are TRBV5-5 and TRBJ2-1; TRBD1 matches at 7 bases. This CDR3 spans 16 amino acids. Per germline, CDR1 SGHKS and CDR2 YYEKEE (reference sequence). V was clipped by 0 bases and J by 3 bases; unmatched bases: 6. In DNA form, the CDR3 reads TGTGCCAGCAGCTTGGGAGGGGGCGAATACTACAATGAGCAGTTCTTC. This sequence encodes CASSLGGGEYYNEQFF.

This rearrangement joins TRBV12-3 or TRBV12-4 to TRBJ1-2, with 7 nucleotides matching TRBD1. V lost 5 bases to trimming and J lost 4 bases; unmatched junction nucleotides: 4. This CDR3 spans 13 amino acids. The CDR3 reads CASSHGQVYGYTF. The DNA of the CDR3 is TGTGCCAGCAGTCATGGACAGGTCTATGGCTACACCTTC.

This chain joins TRBV30 and TRBJ2-4, with no clear D. V shed 3 bases and J shed 4 bases, with 7 bases lying between them. The CDR3 runs 12 residues. From germline, CDR1 is GTSNPN and CDR2 SVGIG (reference sequence). The CDR3 loop is CAWSSGKNIQYF. The DNA for the CDR3 is TGTGCCTGGAGCTCCGGGAAAAACATTCAGTACTTC. Full variable domain (remainder filled in from reference TRBV30 and TRBJ2-4): SQTIHQWPATLVQPVGSPLSLECTVEGTSNPNLYWYRQAAGRGLQLLFYSVGIGQISSEVPQNLSASRPQDRQFILSSKKLLLSDSGFYLCAWSSGKNIQYFGAGTRLSVL.

Ten or more counts support this clonotype. An end of the junction differs from the germline gene, which may be a read error. The chain couples TRBV5-1 to TRBJ2-1; 8 bases match TRBD2. This CDR3 comprises 14 residues. Germline-derived CDR1 and CDR2 are SGHRS and YFSETQ. The CDR3 DNA sequence: TGTGCCAGCAGCTTGGGACTAGCCTACAATGAGCAGTTCTTC. It yields the protein CASSLGLAYNEQFF.

In this sample, this clonotype turned up a few times. The V gene is TRBV27, the J gene TRBJ2-5; either TRBD1 or TRBD2 may fit D (6 bases each). V lost 4 bases and J lost 4, with 16 bases in between. Per the germline V gene, CDR1 is MNHEY and CDR2 is SMNVEV (reference sequence). CDR3 length equals 15 residues. The CDR3 nucleotides are TGTGCCAGCAGTTCCCCAGGGGCGCGGGGAGAGACCCAGTACTTC. This sequence encodes CASSSPGARGETQYF.

Note on this clonotype: Given a much more abundant clone one base away, this may be a read error. The V gene is TRBV2, the J gene TRBJ2-6, with a tentative D call TRBD1 (6 bases). The CDR3 consists of 14 residues. Germline CDR1 and CDR2: SNHLY and FYNNEI. The CDR3, as DNA: TGTGCCGGCAGTCGACAGGCTGGGGCCAACGTCCTGACTTTC. Amino acids: CAGSRQAGANVLTF.

This clonotype was detected only a few times. V usage is TRBV27 and J usage is TRBJ2-1; D may correspond to TRBD1 or TRBD2 (7 bases each). In germline, CDR1 is MNHEY, CDR2 SMNVEV (reference sequence). Trimming removed 4 bases at V and 8 bases at J, with 12 bases between. CDR3 length equals 13 residues. CDR3 nucleotide sequence: TGTGCCAGCAGTTGGGGGGGACAGTATGAGCAGTTCTTC. Translated, it gives CASSWGGQYEQFF.

This chain links TRBV7-2 with TRBJ2-7, with D hard to call. The CDR3 is 14 residues long. Trimming pared 7 bases from V and 4 bases from J, leaving 17 bases between. From germline, CDR1 is SGHTA and CDR2 FQGNSA. CDR3 sequence reads: CASNPASSDYEQYF. CDR3 sequence (DNA): TGTGCCAGCAACCCCGCGTCCTCGGATTACGAGCAGTACTTC.

This chain uses TRBV13 with TRBJ1-6; TRBD1 is a possible D gene (5 bases). Germline V gives CDR1 PRHDT, CDR2 FYEKMQ (reference sequence). The CDR3 is 14 residues long. The V end lost 5 bases, the J end lost 7 bases, and 12 bases lay between the germline ends. CDR3 in amino acids: CASSRDGKNSPLHF. CDR3 nucleotides: TGTGCCAGCAGCCGGGACGGAAAAAATTCACCCCTCCACTTT.

The sample holds many counts of this clonotype. The V call is TRBV20-1, the J call TRBJ1-1; TRBD1 agrees at 7 bases. Looked up from germline, CDR1 is DFQATT and CDR2 is SNEGSKA (reference sequence). The CDR3 extends over 12 amino acids. CDR3 in amino acids: CSARQGGTEAFF. In DNA form, the CDR3 reads TGCAGCGCTCGACAGGGAGGGACTGAAGCTTTCTTT.

This clonotype showed up many times. V usage is TRBV28 and J usage is TRBJ1-2; D is possibly TRBD1 (5 bases). V was pared by 8 bases and J by 7 bases, with 17 bases between. Germline V gives CDR1 MDHEN, CDR2 SYDVKM. The CDR3 totals 13 residues. The CDR3 DNA follows: TGTGCCAGCCTCTTAACCGTTGGGGGTGGCTACACCTTC. This encodes CASLLTVGGGYTF.

This clonotype was picked up many times. The chain recombines TRBV24-1 with TRBJ2-4; tentatively, D is TRBD1 (6 bases). This CDR3 comprises 15 residues. The germline V and J ends were trimmed by 2 bases and 7 bases, with 14 bases remaining between them. Looked up from germline, CDR1 is KGHDR and CDR2 is SFDVKD. CDR3 coding DNA: TGTGCCACCAGTGATTCACAGGGAGAGATCAACATTCAGTACTTC. This translates into CATSDSQGEINIQYF.

This clonotype was observed a handful of times. The rearrangement joins TRBV7-3 to TRBJ2-2; the match to TRBD2 covers 7 bases. V lost 5 bases to trimming and J lost 2 bases; unmatched junction nucleotides: 8. Germline CDR1 SGHTA, CDR2 FQGTGA. This CDR3 contains 16 residues. The CDR3 spells CASSPVGGSNTGELFF. As DNA, the CDR3 is TGTGCCAGCAGCCCCGTGGGGGGGTCAAACACCGGGGAGCTGTTTTTT.

This clonotype has more than one count but fewer than ten. This chain connects TRBV7-2 to TRBJ1-6, with a weak D call TRBD1 (6 bases). Germline assignment: CDR1 SGHTA and CDR2 FQGNSA. The CDR3 spans 15 residues. V lost 5 bases, J lost 7 bases, and 15 bases lay in between. CDR3 loop: CASSPTTGSNSPLHF. The CDR3 DNA sequence: TGTGCCAGCAGCCCGACAACAGGGAGCAATTCACCCCTCCACTTT. The whole variable domain, remainder taken from reference TRBV7-2 and TRBJ1-6, is GAGVSQSPSNKVTEKGKDVELRCDPISGHTALYWYRQSLGQGLEFLIYFQGNSAPDKSGLPSDRFSAERTGGSVSTLTIQRTQQEDSAVYLCASSPTTGSNSPLHFGNGTRLTVT.

The genes are TRBV18 and TRBJ1-5; TRBD1 matches at 7 bases. In germline, CDR1 is KGHSH, CDR2 LQKENI. This CDR3 comprises 15 residues. The trim removed 3 bases at V and 6 bases at J, leaving 8 bases unmatched. The CDR3 here is CASSPTDRVGQPQHF. The CDR3 coding sequence is TGTGCCAGCTCACCTACTGACAGGGTTGGTCAGCCCCAGCATTTT.

The table lists this clonotype with a few counts. The V call is TRBV13, the J call TRBJ2-7, with D perhaps matching TRBD2 (7 bases). V was pared by 4 bases and J by 6 bases, with 16 bases between. This CDR3 comprises 14 residues. Germline V gene sequence: CDR1 PRHDT, CDR2 FYEKMQ (reference sequence). The CDR3 spells CASSSGGREGEQYF. The CDR3 DNA reads TGTGCCAGCAGCTCCGGGGGCAGGGAGGGCGAGCAGTACTTC.

This clonotype appeared a single time. V and J are TRBV20-1 and TRBJ1-2; no definite D call. Between the trimmed V and J ends, which lost 1 base and 4 bases, there was a span of 13 bases. The CDR3 sequence is 14 residues long. CDR1 and CDR2 (germline): DFQATT, SNEGSKA (reference sequence). The CDR3 DNA reads TGCAGTGCTAGAGCCCAGAATGATCGCTATGGCTACACCTTC. Translation gives CSARAQNDRYGYTF.

This clonotype has more than one count but fewer than ten. The V gene is TRBV28, the J gene TRBJ2-7; the D is unclear. The CDR3 runs to 13 residues. From germline, CDR1 is MDHEN and CDR2 SYDVKM. The ends were cut back, 6 bases at V and 6 bases at J, with 15 bases in the middle. The CDR3 sequence: CASRNIRWSEQYF. The CDR3 DNA follows: TGTGCCAGCAGGAACATCAGGTGGAGCGAGCAGTACTTC.

This clonotype appeared many times. The V gene is TRBV10-3, the J gene TRBJ2-1, with unresolved D. CDR1 and CDR2 (germline): ENHRY, SYGVKD. V dropped 4 bases and J dropped 5 bases, with 9 bases sitting between them. The CDR3 loop spans 13 amino acids. CDR3 residues: CAISADLDNEQFF. CDR3 bases: TGTGCCATCAGTGCTGACTTAGACAATGAGCAGTTCTTC.

The rearrangement joins TRBV7-8 to TRBJ2-3; D may be TRBD2 (7 bases). Trimming cost V 2 bases and J 4 bases, with 16 bases left between them. The CDR3 sequence is 16 residues long. Germline loops: CDR1 SGHVS, CDR2 FQNEAQ. The CDR3 loop reads CASSLLDLRGPDTQYF. The CDR3 DNA sequence: TGTGCCAGCAGCTTACTGGACTTGCGGGGGCCAGATACGCAGTATTTT.

The chain couples TRBV15 to TRBJ2-2; perhaps TRBD2 as D (7 bases). The CDR3 is made up of 17 amino acids. V lost 0 bases and J lost 7, with 18 bases in between. Germline V gene lookup returns CDR1 LNHNV and CDR2 YYDKDF (reference sequence). CDR3 sequence: CATSRDPAGVRGGELFF. The CDR3 DNA is TGTGCCACCAGCAGAGATCCGGCGGGAGTCAGGGGCGGGGAGCTGTTTTTT.

This clonotype was seen a few times. V usage is TRBV7-2 and J usage is TRBJ2-5, with 8 bases that match TRBD1. Unmatched junction bases numbered 5, after V lost 4 bases and J lost 1 base. This CDR3 has 15 amino acids. Germline CDR1 SGHTA, CDR2 FQGNSA. CDR3: CASSYRTGRQETQYF. The CDR3 region has the DNA TGTGCCAGCAGCTACCGGACAGGGCGCCAAGAGACCCAGTACTTC.

The genes are TRBV5-5 and TRBJ1-2, with 8 bases aligning to TRBD1. The CDR3 is 14 amino acids. Germline loops: CDR1 SGHKS, CDR2 YYEKEE (reference sequence). The V and J ends lost 7 bases and 5 bases, in that order; junction bases with no gene match: 10. The CDR3 DNA reads TGTGCCAGCGGACCTAGACAGGGGTATTATGGCTACACCTTC. Amino acids: CASGPRQGYYGYTF. Using reference TRBV5-5 and TRBJ1-2 for the parts outside the CDR3, the full variable domain is DAGVTQSPTHLIKTRGQQVTLRCSPISGHKSVSWYQQVLGQGPQFIFQYYEKEERGRGNFPDRFSARQFPNYSSELNVNALLLGDSALYLCASGPRQGYYGYTFGSGTRLTVV.

The chain employs TRBV11-2 and TRBJ2-7, with 9 bases matching TRBD2. The CDR3 contains 16 residues. From germline, CDR1 is SGHAT and CDR2 FQNNGV. Losses at the gene ends were 5 bases for V and 4 bases for J; bases not matched to a gene: 12. The CDR3: CASSPNPGTSRYEQYF. DNA of the CDR3: TGTGCCAGCAGCCCTAATCCCGGGACTAGCAGGTACGAGCAGTACTTC.

This clonotype was seen many times. CDR3: CASSKQGFQETQYF. DNA of the CDR3: TGTGCCAGCAGTAAACAGGGTTTTCAAGAGACCCAGTACTTC. This chain joins TRBV12-3 or TRBV12-4 and TRBJ2-5; TRBD1 might be the D (6 bases). V was cut by 5 bases and J by 2 bases, with 12 bases left in between. CDR3 length: 14 residues.